This T cell receptor (beta chain) comes out of a study of T-cell reconstitution after alpha-beta-depleted transplantation in children. This clonotype was seen at least ten times. Its specificity is not known. It was with unique molecular identifiers that the TCRbeta library was prepared. TCRdb fed the PCR reads into MiXCR, producing one record per CDR3 protein. The table includes 500,000 to 650,000 distinct CDR3 sequences, roughly 13% detected once. Study findings and constraints: Approximately two months post-transplant, alpha-beta T cells reportedly originated from several hundred expanded graft clones. Diversity of TCRbeta at day 60 was high in some patients, arising from surviving recipient T cells and thymic progenitors.

V lost 6 bases and J 5 bases, leaving 18 bases between the germline ends. CDR1 is MDHEN and CDR2 is SYDVKM in the germline V gene. The length of the CDR3 is 15 residues. The source of this sequence is a male patient younger than 18 who had a stem cell transplant for acute myeloid leukemia, so the T cells may come from the graft donor. Here the sequenced sample was PBMCs, mostly from graft donor cells, taken 360 days after TCRalphabeta/CD19-depleted stem cell transplant. The V call is TRBV28, the J call TRBJ2-3; D is possibly TRBD2 (6 bases). CDR3 region: CASRLGPAGQDTQYF. The CDR3, as DNA: TGTGCCAGCAGATTAGGCCCAGCGGGCCAAGATACGCAGTATTTT.